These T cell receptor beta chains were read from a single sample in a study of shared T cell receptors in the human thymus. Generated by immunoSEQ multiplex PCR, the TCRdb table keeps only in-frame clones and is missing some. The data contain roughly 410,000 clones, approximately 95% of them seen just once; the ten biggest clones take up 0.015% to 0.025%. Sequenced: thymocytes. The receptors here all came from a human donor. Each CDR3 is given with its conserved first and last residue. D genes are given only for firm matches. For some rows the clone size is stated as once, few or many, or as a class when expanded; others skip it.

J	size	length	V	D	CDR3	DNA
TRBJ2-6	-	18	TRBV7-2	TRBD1	CASGDRNFALSGANVLTF	TGTGCCAGCGGGGACAGGAACTTCGCGCTCTCCGGGGCCAACGTCCTGACTTTC
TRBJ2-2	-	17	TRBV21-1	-	CASSKGTGARDTGELFF	TGTGCCAGCAGCAAAGGGACAGGGGCCCGAGACACCGGGGAGCTGTTTTTT
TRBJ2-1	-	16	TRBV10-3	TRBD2	CAIRLAGGILNNEQFF	TGTGCCATACGACTAGCGGGAGGGATTTTAAACAATGAGCAGTTCTTC
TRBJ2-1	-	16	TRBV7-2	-	CASRARGSVPYNEQFF	TGTGCCAGCAGAGCGAGGGGTTCGGTACCCTACAATGAGCAGTTCTTC
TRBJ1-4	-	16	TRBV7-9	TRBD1	CASSLAQGGEYEKLFF	TGTGCCAGCAGCTTAGCGCAAGGGGGCGAATATGAAAAACTGTTTTTT
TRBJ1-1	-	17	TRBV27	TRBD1	CASSFPWDRHMNTEAFF	TGTGCCAGCAGTTTCCCCTGGGACAGACACATGAACACTGAAGCTTTCTTT
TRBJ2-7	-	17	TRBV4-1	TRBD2	CASSQHGTSGKVYEQYF	TGCGCCAGCAGCCAACACGGGACTAGCGGGAAGGTTTACGAGCAGTACTTC
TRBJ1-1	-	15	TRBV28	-	CASSLTLGVNTEAFF	TGTGCCAGCAGTTTAACCCTGGGCGTGAACACTGAAGCTTTCTTT
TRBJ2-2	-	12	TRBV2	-	CASSQTTGELFF	TGTGCCAGCAGTCAAACTACCGGGGAGCTGTTTTTT
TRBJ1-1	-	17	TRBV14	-	CASSQDRPGRVGTEAFF	TGTGCCAGCAGCCAAGATCGGCCAGGGAGGGTTGGCACTGAAGCTTTCTTT
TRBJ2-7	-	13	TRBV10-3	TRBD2	CAIMRGGDYEQYF	TGTGCCATCATGCGGGGGGGCGACTACGAGCAGTACTTC
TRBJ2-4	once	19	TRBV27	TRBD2	CASSPASGRAGVTKNIQYF	TGTGCCAGCAGCCCCGCTAGCGGGAGGGCCGGGGTTACCAAAAACATTCAGTACTTC
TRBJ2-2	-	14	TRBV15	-	CATSPQGGRGELFF	TGTGCCACCAGCCCCCAGGGGGGCCGCGGTGAGCTGTTTTTT
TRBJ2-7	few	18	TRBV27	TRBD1	CASSPLSGTGGCPYEQYF	TGTGCCAGCAGTCCACTCTCCGGGACAGGAGGGTGCCCCTACGAGCAGTACTTC
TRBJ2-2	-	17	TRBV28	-	CASSLSWAGANTGELFF	TGTGCCAGCAGTTTATCATGGGCAGGGGCCAACACCGGGGAGCTGTTTTTT
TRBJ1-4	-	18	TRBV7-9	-	CASSIDPPSDSSNEKLFF	TGTGCCAGCAGCATCGACCCACCTTCGGACAGCAGTAATGAAAAACTGTTTTTT
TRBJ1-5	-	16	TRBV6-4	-	CASSDRPTHSNQPQHF	TGTGCCAGCAGTGACCGGCCGACACATAGCAATCAGCCCCAGCATTTT
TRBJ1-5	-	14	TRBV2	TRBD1	CASETGGASQPQHF	TGTGCCAGCGAGACAGGGGGCGCCTCTCAGCCCCAGCATTTT
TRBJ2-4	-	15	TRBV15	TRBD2	CATSSREGTKNIQYF	TGTGCCACCAGCAGTCGGGAGGGGACCAAAAACATTCAGTACTTC
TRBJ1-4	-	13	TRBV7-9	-	CASSLGSNEKLFF	TGTGCCAGCAGCTTGGGAAGTAATGAAAAACTGTTTTTT
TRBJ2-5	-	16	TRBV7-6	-	CASSGRGRWLLETQYF	TGTGCCAGCAGCGGAAGAGGGCGCTGGCTATTGGAGACCCAGTACTTC
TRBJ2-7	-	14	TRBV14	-	CASSPRDLSYEQYF	TGTGCCAGCAGCCCCAGGGACCTGAGCTACGAGCAGTACTTC
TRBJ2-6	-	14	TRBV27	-	CASSFLSGANVLTF	TGTGCCAGCAGTTTCCTCTCTGGGGCCAACGTCCTGACTTTC
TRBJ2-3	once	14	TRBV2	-	CARLWTESTDTQYF	TGTGCCAGACTATGGACGGAAAGCACAGATACGCAGTATTTT
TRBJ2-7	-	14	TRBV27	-	CASSRGQSPYEQYF	TGTGCCAGCAGTCGAGGACAGTCCCCCTACGAGCAGTACTTC
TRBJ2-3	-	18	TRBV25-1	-	CASSESSAGARSADTQYF	TGTGCCAGCAGTGAATCATCCGCGGGGGCGCGGAGTGCAGATACGCAGTATTTT
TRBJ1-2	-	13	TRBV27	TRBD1	CATSIGGLGGYTF	TGTGCCACCTCGATAGGGGGCCTAGGGGGCTACACCTTC
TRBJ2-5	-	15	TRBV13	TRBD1	CASSRRTGKAKTQYF	TGTGCCAGCAGCCGCCGGACAGGGAAGGCGAAGACCCAGTACTTC